These T cell receptor beta chains were read from a single sample in a study of human T cells and chemical hapten exposure. From the RACE reads, TCRdb called clonotypes with MiXCR, one entry per CDR3 protein. The sample comprises more than 65,000 distinct CDR3 sequences, 7.5% to 9% of which are singletons, and roughly 1.4% rests with the top ten. This specimen was whole blood, taken in connection with sensitization to the hapten diphenylcyclopropenone (DPC). All receptors come from a woman in her 30s with alopecia areata. Some clones in this sample may be carry-over from other donors' samples. CDR3s leave out the opening cysteine and the closing phenylalanine or tryptophan.

CDR3	V	J
ASSYSRHAGVNNQPQH	TRBV6-5	TRBJ1-5
ASSLQASPSNQPQH	TRBV5-1	TRBJ1-5
ASSEPGYYNSPLH	TRBV7-9	TRBJ1-6
ASSQGAGETQY	TRBV3-1	TRBJ2-5
AWSVGSGNTIY	TRBV30	TRBJ1-3
ASSLDAGTDTQY	TRBV5-1	TRBJ2-3
ATSRDLGGTDTQY	TRBV15	TRBJ2-3
ASSPFVRVGTDTQY	TRBV6-5	TRBJ2-3
ASSLAGGPDEQF	TRBV12-3/TRBV12-4	TRBJ2-1
ASSLGSPHEQF	TRBV6-2/TRBV6-3	TRBJ2-1
ASREGLAGRGDTQY	TRBV2	TRBJ2-3
ASSPAPLSSYEQY	TRBV7-8	TRBJ2-7
ASSQIGSASSYNEQF	TRBV3-1	TRBJ2-1
ASGGVPLGTEAF	TRBV27	TRBJ1-1
SASSGTWTYEQY	TRBV20-1	TRBJ2-7
ASSLRTVFEEKLF	TRBV7-2	TRBJ1-4
ASSQDPRGRQYGYT	TRBV3-2	TRBJ1-2
ASSSRTGAYTEAF	TRBV12-3/TRBV12-4	TRBJ1-1
ASSRDRGRTGANVLT	TRBV21-1	TRBJ2-6
ASSQEEQISYNEQF	TRBV3-1	TRBJ2-1
ASSVGPNTEAF	TRBV9	TRBJ1-1
ASSPRTPLGENSPLH	TRBV18	TRBJ1-6
SARDHQGNKYGYT	TRBV20-1	TRBJ1-2
ASSPTGRANTGELF	TRBV3-1	TRBJ2-2
SATPQHSYEQY	TRBV29-1	TRBJ2-7
ASSPRSGNTGELF	TRBV3-1	TRBJ2-2
ASRSHGLNEKLF	TRBV12-3/TRBV12-4	TRBJ1-4
ASGFPPASGEYTDTQY	TRBV12-5	TRBJ2-3
ASSFPLGAGELF	TRBV12-3/TRBV12-4	TRBJ2-2
ASSPQAGGVNQPQH	TRBV12-3/TRBV12-4	TRBJ1-5
ASSLAMASGVTDTQY	TRBV5-1	TRBJ2-3
ASSISTGAIYEQY	TRBV11-2	TRBJ2-7
SVCIGTGNSPLH	TRBV29-1	TRBJ1-6
ASRIGRVNTGELF	TRBV2	TRBJ2-2
ATSRGGTVLYSNQPQH	TRBV15	TRBJ1-5